This T cell receptor beta chain was profiled in a study of T cells expressing NK-cell markers. Study summary: Out of eight donors sequenced, seven tested HCMV-seropositive and the remaining one seronegative.

Broader study findings: The leading position in the CD3+CD56-NKG2C+ fraction of a handful of donors also went to these clonotypes.

Synthesis of TCR beta cDNA relied on 5'RACE template switching carrying UMIs. TCRdb reprocessed the 5' RACE reads, keeping one entry per CDR3 protein, no DNA. Its table records some 500,000 distinct CDR3 sequences. Comment on this clonotype: Its antigen is not known.

The CDR3 is made up of 16 amino acids. CDR1 and CDR2 from the germline V gene are SGHTA and FQGNSA. The specimen sequenced was blood T cells: a sorted CD56 or NKG2C T cell subset, CD4+ or CD8+ T cells, or bulk PBMC T cells (not recorded which). The TCR originated in a woman in her forties or fifties in good health. The chain employs TRBV7-2 and TRBJ2-3; the TCRdb call, TRBD2, lacks DNA for checking. The CDR3 sequence: CASSLSAGGRGDTQYF. Drawing the rest from reference TRBV7-2 and TRBJ2-3, the complete variable domain is GAGVSQSPSNKVTEKGKDVELRCDPISGHTALYWYRQSLGQGLEFLIYFQGNSAPDKSGLPSDRFSAERTGGSVSTLTIQRTQQEDSAVYLCASSLSAGGRGDTQYFGPGTRLTVL.